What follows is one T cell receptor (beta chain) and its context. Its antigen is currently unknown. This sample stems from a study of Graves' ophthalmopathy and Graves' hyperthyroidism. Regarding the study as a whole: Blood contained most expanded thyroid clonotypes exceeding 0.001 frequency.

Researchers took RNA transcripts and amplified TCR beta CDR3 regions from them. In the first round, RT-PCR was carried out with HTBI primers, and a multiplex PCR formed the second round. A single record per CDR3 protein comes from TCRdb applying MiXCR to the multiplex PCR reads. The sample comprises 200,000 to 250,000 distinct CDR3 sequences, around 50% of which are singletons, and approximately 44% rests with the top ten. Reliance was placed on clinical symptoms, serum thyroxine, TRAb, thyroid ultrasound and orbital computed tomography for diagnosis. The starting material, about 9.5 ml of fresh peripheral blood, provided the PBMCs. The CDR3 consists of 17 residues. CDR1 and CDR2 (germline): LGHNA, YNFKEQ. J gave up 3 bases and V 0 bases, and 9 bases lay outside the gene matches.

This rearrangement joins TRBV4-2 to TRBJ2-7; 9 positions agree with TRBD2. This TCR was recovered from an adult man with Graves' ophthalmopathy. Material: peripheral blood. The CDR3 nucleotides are TGTGCCAGCAGCCAAGATTATCTCGCGGGGGGGGTCTACGAGCAGTACTTC. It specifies CASSQDYLAGGVYEQYF.